The sequence of this T cell receptor (beta chain) was determined in a study of blood T cell repertoires in COVID-19. For the study at large: Material from acute and convalescent COVID-19 was sourced from the United States, Italy and Spain. Nucleic acid was either cDNA or gDNA, and it came from T cells, B-cell-depleted T cells, or PBMCs.

Germline V gives CDR1 SGHTA, CDR2 FQGNSA. V lost 5 bases to trimming and J lost 2 bases; unmatched junction nucleotides: 7. This CDR3 region has 16 residues. As originally analysed: Using reference gene primer amplification, nucleated cell counts were estimated. The repertoire was sequenced with immunoSEQ multiplex PCR; TCRdb's copy has only in-frame clones and lacks some. That table supplies the V and J calls and clone size; D and trimming were determined from the DNA. The sample carries 90,000 to 100,000 clones, around 85% recorded once. This sequence joins TRBV7-2 and TRBJ2-5; TRBD2 matches 11 bases. This clonotype was obtained from an older woman with COVID-19, enrolled during active disease. Material for sequencing was peripheral blood. CDR3 nucleotides: TGTGCCAGCAGCCGGATTAGCGGGGGGGAACAAGAGACCCAGTACTTC. It codes for CASSRISGGEQETQYF.